This T cell receptor beta chain was identified in a study of OX40 agonist ivuxolimab in advanced cancers. Study details: At 65% to 90% male, the cohort had a mean age of 60 years, ranging from roughly 20 to 80. Under the entry rules, prior anti-PD-1, anti-PD-L1 or anti-CTLA-4 therapy was allowed, and approximately 40% had some. Study conclusions and caveats: Clonal expansion in partial responders at 0.1-3.0 mg/kg ranked among the lowest. The mean number of expanded clones was higher in CD8+ T cells than in CD4+.

TCRdb keeps only in-frame clones here, not all; method: immunoSEQ multiplex PCR. Of tens of thousands of clones in the sample, over 75% were seen once. Germline CDR1 reads MNHEY; CDR2 reads SMNVEV (reference sequence). The CDR3 totals 16 residues. V was pared by 4 bases and J by 1 base, with 1 base of the junction left unmatched. Concerning this clone itself: What it binds is unknown.

The rearrangement links TRBV27 to TRBJ2-7, with TRBD2 matching over 16 bases. This TCR was sampled from an adult with an advanced solid tumor such as melanoma, head and neck, liver or kidney cancer. The source material was CD4+ or CD8+ T cells sorted from blood, sampled in a trial of the OX40 agonist ivuxolimab. DNA of the CDR3: TGTGCCAGCAGTTCGGGACTAGCGGGAGGGTCCTACGAGCAGTACTTC. It specifies CASSSGLAGGSYEQYF.